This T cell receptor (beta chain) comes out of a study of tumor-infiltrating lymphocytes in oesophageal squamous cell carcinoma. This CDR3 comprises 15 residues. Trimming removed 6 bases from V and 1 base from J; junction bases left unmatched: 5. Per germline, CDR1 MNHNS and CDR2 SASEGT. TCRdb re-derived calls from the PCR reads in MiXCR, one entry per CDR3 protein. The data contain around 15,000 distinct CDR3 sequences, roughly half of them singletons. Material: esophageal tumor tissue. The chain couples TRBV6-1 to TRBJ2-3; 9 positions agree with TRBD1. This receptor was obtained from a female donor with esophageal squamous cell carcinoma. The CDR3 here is CASRDRGKGTDTQYF. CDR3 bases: TGTGCCAGCAGAGACAGGGGGAAGGGCACAGATACGCAGTATTTT.